Listed here is a single T cell receptor beta chain. Its specificity is unknown. This specimen comes from a study of cytomegalovirus exposure and HLA in healthy donors. Study results and caveats: Most observed TCR sequences were rare, whereas some public TCRs were detected in many donors.

The CDR3 extends over 15 amino acids. V lost 6 bases and J 0 bases, leaving 13 bases between the germline ends. Germline V CDR1 and CDR2: PRHDT, FYEKMQ (reference sequence). PCR employed 60 Vbeta and 13 Jbeta primers. The repertoire was sequenced with immunoSEQ multiplex PCR; TCRdb's copy has only in-frame clones and lacks some. Among 210,000 or so clones listed, around 89% were seen once. Sequenced input: PBMCs. The TCR sequence derives from a woman aged 18-29 years in good health and CMV-seronegative. This chain links TRBV13 with TRBJ2-3; D remains ambiguous. Here the CDR3 DNA reads TGTGCCAGCAGTTTTACAGTTAGTAGCACAGATACGCAGTATTTT. Translated, it gives CASSFTVSSTDTQYF.